Each of the 25 T cell receptor beta chains below was sequenced from the same sample in a study of T-cell reconstitution after alpha-beta-depleted transplantation in children. Molecular barcoding with unique molecular identifiers was used for the TCRbeta library. TCRdb processed the PCR reads anew with MiXCR; each CDR3 protein has one entry. The table shows approximately 230,000 distinct CDR3 sequences, with around 25% occurring only once. Specimen: PBMCs, mostly from graft donor cells, collected 360 days after TCRalphabeta/CD19-depleted stem cell transplant. The receptor set was obtained from a female patient aged 2-15 years who had a stem cell transplant for congenital amegakaryocytic thrombocytopenia, so the T cells may come from the graft donor.

V and J are TRBV29-1 and TRBJ2-3; 9 nucleotides align to TRBD2. The CDR3 is made up of 15 amino acids. The V gene's germline CDR1 is SQVTM and CDR2 ANQGSEA. V lost 3 bases to trimming and J lost 4 bases; unmatched junction nucleotides: 8. This CDR3 is CSVDGGGVWSDTQYF. In DNA form, the CDR3 reads TGCAGCGTTGACGGCGGGGGGGTGTGGTCAGATACGCAGTATTTT.

Of note for this clonotype: A much larger clone lies a single base off, so this may be a read error. The gene calls are TRBV11-2 and TRBJ1-1; 7 bases line up with TRBD1. The CDR3 extends over 12 amino acids. CDR1 and CDR2 from the germline V gene are SGHAT and FQNNGV. Trimming at V came to 5 bases and at J to 3 bases, leaving 0 bases not matched to a gene. The CDR3 sequence: CASSQGDTEAFF. The CDR3 DNA is TGTGCCAGCAGCCAGGGGGACACTGAAGCTTTCTTT.

The chain carries TRBV5-6 and TRBJ2-5, with D perhaps TRBD2 (5 bases). Trimming stripped 3 bases from V and 5 bases from J, with 11 bases between. The CDR3 covers 13 residues. In germline, CDR1 is SGHDT, CDR2 YYEEEE. This CDR3 is CASSSGRRETQYF. The CDR3 region has the DNA TGTGCCAGCAGCTCGGGCAGGAGGGAGACCCAGTACTTC.

In this sample, this clonotype turned up many times. The V gene is TRBV29-1, the J gene TRBJ2-2; D is possibly TRBD1 (6 bases). Germline CDR1 and CDR2: SQVTM and ANQGSEA. V lost 7 bases to trimming and J lost 5 bases, with 11 bases between them. CDR3 length: 12 amino acids. CDR3 region: CSAYRETGELFF. Here the CDR3 DNA reads TGCAGCGCCTACAGGGAGACCGGGGAGCTGTTTTTT.

This clonotype has only a few counts. The chain combines TRBV7-2 with TRBJ2-7; D might be TRBD1 (5 bases). The CDR3 runs 13 residues. V lost 5 bases and J lost 1, with 9 bases in between. Looked up from germline, CDR1 is SGHTA and CDR2 is FQGNSA. DNA of the CDR3: TGTGCCAGCAGCCAGGACATATCCTACGAGCAGTACTTC. Amino acid sequence: CASSQDISYEQYF.

This rearrangement joins TRBV20-1 to TRBJ2-1; TRBD1 aligns across 10 bases. Germline V gives CDR1 DFQATT, CDR2 SNEGSKA (reference sequence). V lost 2 bases to trimming and J lost 4 bases; unmatched junction nucleotides: 17. The CDR3 covers 19 residues. In nucleotides, the CDR3 is TGCAGTGCTAGATACCGAGGCGGCTCCGGGACAGGGGTGTACAATGAGCAGTTCTTC. Its protein product is CSARYRGGSGTGVYNEQFF.

A few counts support this clonotype. This chain connects TRBV4-2 to TRBJ2-3, with a possible D match to TRBD2 (6 bases). The CDR3 is 16 amino acids. Germline assignment: CDR1 LGHNA and CDR2 YNFKEQ. Trimming cost V 1 base and J 2 bases, with 13 bases left between them. The CDR3 reads CASSQAEGPSTDTQYF. The CDR3 DNA reads TGTGCCAGCAGCCAAGCGGAGGGGCCGTCCACAGATACGCAGTATTTT.

This clonotype was seen a handful of times. The gene calls are TRBV5-1 and TRBJ2-7; the match to TRBD2 covers 7 bases. CDR1 and CDR2 from the germline V gene are SGHRS and YFSETQ. J was trimmed by 7 bases and V by 4 bases; bases with no gene match: 14. The CDR3 contains 15 residues. For the CDR3, the DNA is TGCGCCAGCAGCACTCTAGAGGGAGGGCCGGGGGAGCAGTACTTC. This gives the protein CASSTLEGGPGEQYF.

The table lists this clonotype with a few counts. The chain employs TRBV6-5 and TRBJ1-1; D not certain. The CDR3 covers 13 residues. V gave up 6 bases and J gave up 0 bases, with 8 bases separating them. Germline V gene data show CDR1 as MNHEY and CDR2 as SVGAGI. This chain's CDR3 is CASSPGMNTEAFF. The CDR3 DNA is TGTGCCAGCAGCCCAGGCATGAACACTGAAGCTTTCTTT.

The J gene is TRBJ2-7, the V gene TRBV27; D may be TRBD1 (5 bases). CDR1 MNHEY and CDR2 SMNVEV come from the germline V gene (reference sequence). This CDR3 comprises 15 residues. Trimming removed 2 bases from V and 3 bases from J, with 14 bases in between. CDR3 DNA sequence: TGTGCCAGCAGTTTAAGGGGTACCGGCCTCTACGAGCAGTACTTC. The encoded protein is CASSLRGTGLYEQYF.

In its sample, this clonotype was seen many times. This CDR3 is CASSFVHRRDTGELFF. The CDR3 nucleotides read TGTGCCAGCAGCTTCGTTCATCGGCGGGACACCGGGGAGCTGTTTTTT. The chain carries TRBV5-6 and TRBJ2-2; D perhaps matches TRBD2 (5 bases). There are 16 residues in the CDR3. V was clipped by 2 bases and J by 3 bases, with 14 bases between them. Germline V gene lookup returns CDR1 SGHDT and CDR2 YYEEEE.

This clonotype was seen only a few times. V gene TRBV12-3 or TRBV12-4 combines with J gene TRBJ2-1, with 9 bases matching TRBD2. The CDR3 spans 15 residues. After removal of 0 bases from V and 4 bases from J, the junction contained 1 base not matched to a gene. DNA for the CDR3: TGTGCCAGCAGTTTAGCAGCGGGAGGTTACAATGAGCAGTTCTTC. Protein product: CASSLAAGGYNEQFF.

This clonotype was detected only a few times. The V call is TRBV25-1, the J call TRBJ2-7; possible D gene TRBD2, 6 bases. V shed 6 bases and J shed 3 bases, with 18 bases lying between them. Germline V gives CDR1 MGHDK, CDR2 SYGVNS. CDR3 length equals 15 residues. CDR3: CASSSAGRKNYEQYF. CDR3 in DNA: TGTGCCAGCAGCTCCGCGGGGCGGAAGAACTACGAGCAGTACTTC.

The chain couples TRBV20-1 to TRBJ1-5; tentatively, D is TRBD1 (5 bases). The CDR3 contains 13 residues. V lost 3 bases and J lost 9, with 15 bases in between. In germline, CDR1 is DFQATT, CDR2 SNEGSKA (reference sequence). The CDR3 sequence is CSASRQPGTPQHF. The CDR3 DNA sequence: TGCAGTGCTAGTAGACAGCCAGGGACGCCCCAGCATTTT.

In this sample, this clonotype turned up a few times. This chain joins TRBV5-5 and TRBJ1-2; D is unresolved. This CDR3 has 12 residues. Per germline, CDR1 SGHKS and CDR2 YYEKEE (reference sequence). The V and J ends lost 4 bases and 2 bases respectively, with 6 bases between them. CDR3 nucleotide sequence: TGTGCCAGCAGCGGGCAGAACTATGGCTACACCTTC. Amino acid sequence: CASSGQNYGYTF.

This clonotype occurred a few times. The chain couples TRBV7-3 to TRBJ2-3; 13 positions match TRBD2. CDR3 length: 15 residues. J lost 6 bases, V lost 5 bases, and 5 bases had no gene match. Germline V gene data show CDR1 as SGHTA and CDR2 as FQGTGA. CDR3 nucleotide sequence: TGTGCCAGCAGCCATGGACTAGCGGGAGCGGATACGCAGTATTTT. This gives the protein CASSHGLAGADTQYF.

This clonotype has a handful of counts. This chain links TRBV4-3 with TRBJ2-1; D ambiguous. V gave up 0 bases and J gave up 0 bases, with 15 bases separating them. Per germline, CDR1 LGHNA and CDR2 YSLEER. This CDR3 has 18 amino acids. CDR3 in amino acids: CASSQDGWRSSSYNEQFF. In nucleotides, the CDR3 is TGCGCCAGCAGCCAAGATGGGTGGCGGAGCAGCTCCTACAATGAGCAGTTCTTC.

The chain recombines TRBV25-1 with TRBJ1-2; no clear D. Between the trimmed V and J ends, which lost 3 bases and 4 bases, there was a span of 15 bases. The CDR3 totals 15 residues. Per germline, CDR1 MGHDK and CDR2 SYGVNS. The CDR3 bases are TGTGCCAGCAGTGATAATAGGGCTTGGGGCTATGGCTACACCTTC. Translating it yields CASSDNRAWGYGYTF.

The chain carries TRBV20-1 and TRBJ2-1; 8 bases line up with TRBD2. J lost 7 bases, V lost 6 bases, and 11 bases had no gene match. Germline V gene lookup returns CDR1 DFQATT and CDR2 SNEGSKA (reference sequence). The CDR3 runs 14 residues. This CDR3 is CSAPGRGLRNEQFF. CDR3 DNA: TGCAGTGCCCCCGGGAGGGGCTTGAGGAATGAGCAGTTCTTC.

The V call is TRBV6-2 or TRBV6-3, the J call TRBJ1-4, with no clear D. CDR1 and CDR2 from the germline V gene are MNHEY and SVGEGT. This CDR3 is built from 14 residues. V was trimmed by 5 bases and J by 5 bases, leaving 12 bases between them. CDR3 amino acids: CASSRGSRNEKLFF. CDR3 coding DNA: TGTGCCAGCAGTAGAGGGTCCCGGAATGAAAAACTGTTTTTT.

This clonotype was detected ten times or more. This sequence joins TRBV12-3 or TRBV12-4 and TRBJ2-3; 7 positions match TRBD2. The ends lost 6 bases at V and 0 bases at J; junction bases unmatched: 3. The CDR3 is 14 amino acids. In DNA form, the CDR3 reads TGTGCCAGCAGCCCGGGAGGTAGCACAGATACGCAGTATTTT. Its protein product is CASSPGGSTDTQYF.

The CDR3, as DNA: TGTGCCAGCAGTTACCAGGACAGCTATGGCTACACCTTC. Encoded protein: CASSYQDSYGYTF. The chain has TRBV6-5 and TRBJ1-2, with D possibly being TRBD1 (6 bases). In germline, CDR1 is MNHEY, CDR2 SVGAGI. The ends were cut back, 2 bases at V and 4 bases at J, with 8 bases in the middle. The CDR3 length is 13 residues.

The chain combines TRBV10-3 with TRBJ2-7; 11 bases match TRBD1. Germline lookup yields CDR1 ENHRY and CDR2 SYGVKD. The V gene end was trimmed by 6 bases and the J gene end by 3 bases; junction bases not matched to a gene: 4. The CDR3 runs 14 residues. The DNA for the CDR3 is TGTGCCATCAGGGCCGGGACAGGGGGCTACGAGCAGTACTTC. It is translated as CAIRAGTGGYEQYF.

The rearrangement joins TRBV20-1 to TRBJ1-4, with D hard to call. The V gene lost 0 bases and the J gene lost 8 bases, with 19 bases spanning the gap. The CDR3 is made up of 16 amino acids. CDR1 is DFQATT, CDR2 SNEGSKA, per germline (reference sequence). CDR3 loop: CSARDFRVTTEEKLFF. CDR3 DNA sequence: TGCAGTGCTAGAGATTTTCGGGTCACGACTGAAGAAAAACTGTTTTTT.

This clonotype was counted at least ten times. The gene calls are TRBV28 and TRBJ1-5; weak D call: TRBD1 (5 bases). With 6 bases removed from V and 6 bases from J, the gap between germline ends came to 9 bases. This CDR3 is built from 12 residues. Germline assignment: CDR1 MDHEN and CDR2 SYDVKM. CDR3 coding DNA: TGTGCCAGCAGAATCGGGGGTCAGCCCCAGCATTTT. Its translation is CASRIGGQPQHF. The complete variable domain, with remaining parts taken from reference TRBV28 and TRBJ1-5, reads DVKVTQSSRYLVKRTGEKVFLECVQDMDHENMFWYRQDPGLGLRLIYFSYDVKMKEKGDIPEGYSVSREKKERFSLILESASTNQTSMYLCASRIGGQPQHFGDGTRLSIL.